The 9 T cell receptor beta chains listed next were all sequenced from one sample in a study of cytomegalovirus exposure and HLA in healthy donors. PCR involved 60 Vbeta and 13 Jbeta primers. TCRdb's table, derived via immunoSEQ multiplex PCR, lists solely in-frame clones and lacks some. Of just over 150,000 clones listed, 84% are singletons. Source material: PBMCs. All receptors derive from a man between 45 and 60 years old in good health and CMV-seropositive.

This clone came up a few times. J is TRBJ2-1 and V is TRBV4-2; 9 nucleotides match TRBD1. Germline V gene sequence: CDR1 LGHNA, CDR2 YNFKEQ. This CDR3 spans 16 amino acids. V gave up 0 bases and J gave up 7 bases; unmatched junction bases: 7. CDR3 nucleotide sequence: TGTGCCAGCAGCCAAGAACCCGGGACAGGGTATAATGAGCAGTTCTTC. Amino acids: CASSQEPGTGYNEQFF.

The chain joins TRBV4-2 to TRBJ2-7; weak D call: TRBD2 (5 bases). The CDR3 spans 13 residues. With 1 base removed from V and 2 bases from J, the gap between germline ends came to 6 bases. CDR1 and CDR2 from the germline V gene are LGHNA and YNFKEQ. The CDR3 DNA reads TGTGCCAGCAGCCAAGTCGGGGCCTACGAGCAGTACTTC. Encoded protein: CASSQVGAYEQYF.

V usage is TRBV11-2 and J usage is TRBJ2-3; TRBD2 matches 14 bases. The germline V gene has CDR1 SGHAT and CDR2 FQNNGV. The V and J ends lost 8 bases and 1 base, in that order; junction bases with no gene match: 11. The CDR3 is 18 amino acids. This CDR3 reads CASLATGTSGSRTDTQYF. CDR3 bases: TGTGCCAGCCTCGCGACTGGGACTAGCGGGAGTCGCACAGATACGCAGTATTTT.

V gene TRBV6-6 combines with J gene TRBJ2-5; possibly TRBD1 for D (7 bases). The DNA end is more similar to TRBJ2-7, so the J call may be wrong. The CDR3 spans 14 residues. Germline CDR1 is MNHNY and CDR2 is SVGAGI (reference sequence). DNA of the CDR3: TGTGCCAGCAGTTGGAGGGACAGAGAATACGAGCAGTACTTC. Amino acids: CASSWRDREYEQYF.

This clone was counted once. The V gene is TRBV7-2, the J gene TRBJ1-3; a weak D match, TRBD1 (6 bases). Trimming shortened V by 2 bases and J by 4 bases, and 12 bases separated the two germline ends. This CDR3 has 15 residues. Germline V lookup: CDR1 SGHTA, CDR2 FQGNSA. CDR3 region: CASSLPPGQGNTIYF. As DNA, the CDR3 is TGTGCCAGCAGCTTACCCCCCGGACAGGGAAACACCATATATTTT.

The chain couples TRBV2 to TRBJ2-5; 10 nucleotides match TRBD1. V shed 8 bases, J shed 5 bases, and the junction held 8 bases outside the gene matches. The CDR3 loop spans 14 amino acids. The V gene's germline CDR1 is SNHLY and CDR2 FYNNEI. The CDR3 region has the DNA TGTGCCAGCGTCCGGGACAGGGGATCGGAGACCCAGTACTTC. Translating it yields CASVRDRGSETQYF.

V usage is TRBV15 and J usage is TRBJ2-5, with TRBD2 as a possible D gene (6 bases). V lost 1 base and J lost 5, with 17 bases in between. CDR3 length equals 16 residues. The germline CDR1 and CDR2 sequences are LNHNV and YYDKDF (reference sequence). This CDR3 is CATSRAILAGGETQYF. For the CDR3, the DNA is TGTGCCACCAGCAGAGCCATACTAGCCGGCGGGGAGACCCAGTACTTC.

The rearrangement joins TRBV30 to TRBJ2-1; D not certain. Deletions cut 1 base from V and 7 bases from J, with 5 bases between. This CDR3 contains 11 residues. The germline gives CDR1 GTSNPN, CDR2 SVGIG (reference sequence). CDR3 in amino acids: CAWSAGNEQFF. CDR3 DNA: TGTGCCTGGAGTGCCGGGAATGAGCAGTTCTTC.

The chain has TRBV5-6 and TRBJ2-5; 9 bases are shared with TRBD2. The CDR3 totals 17 residues. V lost 0 bases to trimming and J lost 6 bases; unmatched junction nucleotides: 12. Per the germline V gene, CDR1 is SGHDT and CDR2 is YYEEEE. The chain's CDR3 is CASSLVRAASGAKTQYF. Written as DNA, the CDR3 is TGTGCCAGCAGCTTGGTCAGGGCGGCTAGCGGGGCTAAGACCCAGTACTTC.